The 4 T cell receptor beta chains reported below all come from one sample, sequenced in a study of early T cells in non-severe SARS-CoV-2 infection. TCRdb reprocessed the 5' RACE reads with MiXCR, giving one entry per CDR3 protein. The data show 70,000 to 75,000 distinct CDR3 sequences, roughly 15% seen once. Sequencing was done on a sample of whole blood. These receptors were obtained from an adult who was a healthcare worker with PCR-confirmed SARS-CoV-2 infection or an uninfected control (not recorded which).

The rearrangement links TRBV7-9 to TRBJ1-2; D possibly corresponds to TRBD1 (6 bases). Trimming removed 8 bases from V and 4 bases from J, with 23 bases in between. This CDR3 is built from 16 residues. CDR1 and CDR2 (germline): SEHNR, FQNEAQ (reference sequence). In nucleotides, the CDR3 is TGTGCCAGCGGAAGAGAGTCACCCACAGGGCTCTATGGCTACACCTTC. It translates to CASGRESPTGLYGYTF.

This clonotype showed up many times. The chain employs TRBV9 and TRBJ2-1; unclear D gene. CDR1 is SGDLS and CDR2 is YYNGEE in the germline V gene. Trimming removed 1 base at V and 4 bases at J, with 12 bases between. The CDR3 spans 15 residues. The CDR3 DNA is TGTGCCAGCAGCGTATTAGCAACGGAATACAATGAGCAGTTCTTC. This translates into CASSVLATEYNEQFF.

This clonotype has just a few counts. The chain has TRBV2 and TRBJ1-6; D might be TRBD1 (5 bases). CDR1 is SNHLY, CDR2 FYNNEI, per germline. Deletions cut 0 bases from V and 8 bases from J, with 8 bases between. The CDR3 is 14 residues long. This CDR3 reads CASSEAGDDSPLHF. The CDR3 region has the DNA TGTGCCAGCAGTGAAGCAGGGGACGATTCACCCCTCCACTTT.

This chain links TRBV28 with TRBJ1-1; unclear D gene. This CDR3 spans 14 amino acids. V was cut by 3 bases and J by 2 bases, with 10 bases left in between. Germline V gene lookup returns CDR1 MDHEN and CDR2 SYDVKM. This CDR3 is CASSFRGSNTEAFF. For the CDR3, the DNA is TGTGCCAGCAGTTTTCGAGGCTCTAACACTGAAGCTTTCTTT.